This passage covers 21 T cell receptor gamma chains from one sample sequenced in a study of Vδ1+ human thymocytes. General study results and limits: Highly polyclonal TRG and TRD repertoires with Gaussian CDR3 length distributions appeared in thymus.

Antigens of these TCRs are unknown. The template was reverse-transcribed extracted RNA. Pooled V-gene forward primers with one constant-region reverse primer generated the CDR3 amplicons by multiplex PCR. TCRdb re-called clones from the multiplex PCR reads via CATT. Seen here are 25,000 to 35,000 gamma-chain clones, around 20% observed once, and the top ten hold 1.8%. Specimen: Vdelta1+ gamma-delta thymocytes from the thymus. As for subset: FACS-sorted CD3+ TCRalphabeta- TCRVdelta1+ TCRVdelta2- thymocytes. The receptors derive from a boy under two years old who had congenital heart surgery.

The rearrangement joins TRGV9 to TRGJP1. Germline loops: CDR1 GITISATS, CDR2 ISYDGTV (reference sequence). J gave up 10 bases and V 3 bases, and 2 bases lay outside the gene matches. The CDR3 has 11 amino acids. The CDR3 sequence: CALWEYWFKIF. In DNA form, the CDR3 reads TGTGCCTTGTGGGAGTATTGGTTCAAGATATTT.

The rearrangement links TRGV8 to TRGJ1 or TRGJ2. CDR1 is VENAVY and CDR2 is YDSYNSRV in the germline V gene. This CDR3 spans 12 amino acids. The V and J ends lost 4 bases and 6 bases, in that order; junction bases with no gene match: 6. DNA for the CDR3: TGTGCCACCTGGGAATCGGGTTATAAGAAACTCTTT. It encodes CATWESGYKKLF.

This clone appeared a few times. The genes are TRGV4 and TRGJ1 or TRGJ2. The CDR3 totals 10 residues. V lost 4 bases and J lost 16; bases outside the gene matches: 10. Germline CDR1 and CDR2: EGSTGY and YDSYTSSV. As DNA, the CDR3 is TGTGCCACCTGGGACAGGCGAGCTCTCTTT. Translation gives CATWDRRALF.

The V and J genes are TRGV4 and TRGJ1 or TRGJ2. The germline gives CDR1 EGSTGY, CDR2 YDSYTSSV. The CDR3 totals 14 residues. V dropped 5 bases and J dropped 3; count of bases not matched to a gene: 10. The chain's CDR3 is CATWGRQAYYKKLF. Here the CDR3 DNA reads TGTGCCACCTGGGGAAGACAGGCTTATTATAAGAAACTCTTT.

Details on this clone: Different DNA sequences within this sample yield the same CDR3. The rearrangement uses TRGV9 and TRGJ1 or TRGJ2. Germline V gives CDR1 GITISATS, CDR2 ISYDGTV (reference sequence). With 1 base clipped from V and 3 bases from J, the junction kept 6 bases outside the gene matches. The CDR3 runs 14 residues. DNA of the CDR3: TGTGCCTTGTGGGAGGTCTTCCCTTATTATAAGAAACTCTTT. Amino acids: CALWEVFPYYKKLF.

This clone was detected a few times. This chain links TRGV8 with TRGJ1 or TRGJ2. Trimming at V came to 0 bases and at J to 10 bases, leaving 3 bases not matched to a gene. The CDR3 loop spans 11 amino acids. CDR1 is VENAVY and CDR2 is YDSYNSRV in the germline V gene. The CDR3 region has the DNA TGTGCCACCTGGGATAGGGGCAAGAAACTCTTT. It specifies CATWDRGKKLF.

The genes are TRGV5 and TRGJ1 or TRGJ2. CDR1 is VINAFY, CDR2 YDVSNSKD, per germline. This CDR3 is 12 amino acids long. The trim removed 0 bases at V and 12 bases at J, leaving 8 bases unmatched. The CDR3, as DNA: TGTGCCACCTGGGACAGGCCACATATGAAACTCTTT. Amino acid sequence: CATWDRPHMKLF.

The chain couples TRGV9 to TRGJ1 or TRGJ2. The J segment lost 8 bases and the V segment lost 3 bases, leaving 10 bases of the junction unmatched. The germline gives CDR1 GITISATS, CDR2 ISYDGTV (reference sequence). The CDR3 is 13 residues long. CDR3 region: CALWEFWTDKKLF. The CDR3 coding sequence is TGTGCCTTGTGGGAGTTTTGGACAGATAAGAAACTCTTT.

As for this clone: With a much larger clone just one base away, this may be a read error. This chain uses TRGV5 with TRGJ1 or TRGJ2. The CDR3 consists of 11 residues. The germline gives CDR1 VINAFY, CDR2 YDVSNSKD. J gave up 7 bases and V 2 bases, and 2 bases lay outside the gene matches. The CDR3 DNA reads as TGTGCCACCTGGGACAAGTATAAGAAACTCTTT. It is translated as CATWDKYKKLF.

This clone was detected only a few times. The chain links TRGV9 to TRGJP2. Losses at the gene ends were 5 bases for V and 2 bases for J; bases not matched to a gene: 5. In germline, CDR1 is GITISATS, CDR2 ISYDGTV (reference sequence). The CDR3 is 14 residues long. CDR3 DNA: TGTGCCTTGTGGGGGACGAGTAGTGATTGGATCAAGACGTTT. The encoded protein is CALWGTSSDWIKTF.

Details on this clone: Other DNA sequences in this specimen translate into the identical CDR3. The V gene is TRGV9, the J gene TRGJ1 or TRGJ2. The V gene end was trimmed by 4 bases and the J gene end by 3 bases; junction bases not matched to a gene: 3. The CDR3 runs to 12 residues. CDR1 and CDR2 (germline): GITISATS, ISYDGTV (reference sequence). The CDR3 loop is CALWERYYKKLF. The CDR3 DNA is TGTGCCTTGTGGGAACGTTATTATAAGAAACTCTTT.

This clone has just a few counts. V gene TRGV8 combines with J gene TRGJ1 or TRGJ2. CDR3 length: 13 amino acids. The V gene's germline CDR1 is VENAVY and CDR2 YDSYNSRV. Germline trimming cut 5 bases from V and 4 bases from J; bases unmatched to any gene: 8. The CDR3 region has the DNA TGTGCCACCTGGGCCCCAACCTATTATAAGAAACTCTTT. Protein product: CATWAPTYYKKLF.

In this sample, this clone is medium-sized. The same CDR3 also results from other DNA sequences found in this sample. The chain joins TRGV9 to TRGJ1 or TRGJ2. The CDR3 contains 12 residues. V lost 0 bases, J lost 7 bases, and 3 bases stayed unmatched. Germline V lookup: CDR1 GITISATS, CDR2 ISYDGTV (reference sequence). The CDR3 here is CALWEVLYKKLF. In nucleotides, the CDR3 is TGTGCCTTGTGGGAGGTGTTATATAAGAAACTCTTT.

This clone was found a few times. The V call is TRGV4, the J call TRGJ1 or TRGJ2. The CDR3 is 13 amino acids. V gave up 4 bases and J gave up 6 bases; unmatched junction bases: 9. Per the germline V gene, CDR1 is EGSTGY and CDR2 is YDSYTSSV. CDR3 in DNA: TGTGCCACCTGGGAATCCCTTTCTTATAAGAAACTCTTT. As protein: CATWESLSYKKLF.

This sequence joins TRGV5 and TRGJ1 or TRGJ2. This CDR3 is built from 12 residues. The ends lost 1 base at V and 10 bases at J; junction bases unmatched: 7. Germline V lookup: CDR1 VINAFY, CDR2 YDVSNSKD. The CDR3 region is CATWDSLPKKLF. CDR3 sequence (DNA): TGTGCCACCTGGGACAGCCTGCCCAAGAAACTCTTT.

The rearrangement links TRGV9 to TRGJ1 or TRGJ2. Germline V gene data show CDR1 as GITISATS and CDR2 as ISYDGTV (reference sequence). Germline trimming cut 0 bases from V and 8 bases from J; bases unmatched to any gene: 10. This CDR3 contains 14 residues. The CDR3 nucleotides are TGTGCCTTGTGGGAGGTGCACGGGGGCCATAAGAAACTCTTT. Protein sequence: CALWEVHGGHKKLF.

The rearrangement uses TRGV9 and TRGJ1 or TRGJ2. V shed 0 bases and J 5 bases; nucleotides not matched to a gene: 10. Germline CDR1 and CDR2: GITISATS and ISYDGTV (reference sequence). The CDR3 totals 15 residues. For the CDR3, the DNA is TGTGCCTTGTGGGAGGTGCAGAATGTGCATTATAAGAAACTCTTT. Its protein product is CALWEVQNVHYKKLF.

This chain uses TRGV2 with TRGJ1 or TRGJ2. From germline, CDR1 is EGSNGY and CDR2 YDSYNSKV. CDR3 length equals 11 residues. The ends lost 0 bases at V and 12 bases at J; junction bases unmatched: 5. The CDR3 loop is CATWDGIGKLF. The CDR3 nucleotides are TGTGCCACCTGGGACGGGATAGGGAAACTCTTT.

In its sample, this clone was seen a few times. The J gene is TRGJ1 or TRGJ2, the V gene TRGV3. With 2 bases clipped from V and 6 bases from J, the junction kept 4 bases outside the gene matches. The CDR3 spans 12 residues. CDR1 and CDR2 (germline): VTNTFY, YDVSTARD (reference sequence). CDR3 residues: CATWDTFYKKLF. CDR3 nucleotide sequence: TGTGCCACCTGGGACACCTTTTATAAGAAACTCTTT.

The sample holds a few counts of this clone. Different DNA sequences within this sample yield the same CDR3. The V call is TRGV4, the J call TRGJ1 or TRGJ2. The CDR3 covers 12 residues. The germline V gene encodes CDR1 EGSTGY and CDR2 YDSYTSSV. The trim removed 1 base at V and 12 bases at J, leaving 9 bases unmatched. The CDR3 DNA is TGTGCCACCTGGGATGGCCCCTTCGGGAAACTCTTT. Encoded protein: CATWDGPFGKLF.

Relative to its sample, this clone is medium-sized (0.01 to 0.1%). Other DNA sequences in this specimen translate into the identical CDR3. The J gene is TRGJP1, the V gene TRGV2. The CDR3 is made up of 13 amino acids. Germline loops: CDR1 EGSNGY, CDR2 YDSYNSKV. Trimming at V came to 3 bases and at J to 3 bases, leaving 1 base not matched to a gene. The CDR3 region is CATWDPTGWFKIF. Written as DNA, the CDR3 is TGTGCCACCTGGGACCCCACTGGTTGGTTCAAGATATTT.